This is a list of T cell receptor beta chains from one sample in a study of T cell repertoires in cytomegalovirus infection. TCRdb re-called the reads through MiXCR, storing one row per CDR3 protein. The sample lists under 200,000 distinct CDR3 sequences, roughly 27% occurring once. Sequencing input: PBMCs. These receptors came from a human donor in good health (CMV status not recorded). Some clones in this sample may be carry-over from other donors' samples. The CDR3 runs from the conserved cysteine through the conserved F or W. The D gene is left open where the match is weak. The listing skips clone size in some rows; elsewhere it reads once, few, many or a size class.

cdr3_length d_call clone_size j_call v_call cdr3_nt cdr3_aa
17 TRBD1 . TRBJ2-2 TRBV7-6 TGTGCCAGCAGCCCAAGCCTCGATAACAGGGGATTCGGGGAGCTGTTTTTT CASSPSLDNRGFGELFF
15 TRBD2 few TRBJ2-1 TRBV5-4 TGTGCCAGCAGCTTTAGCGGGGGGCTATACAATGAGCAGTTCTTC CASSFSGGLYNEQFF
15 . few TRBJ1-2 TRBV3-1 TGTGCCAGCAGCCTGTTCGGCAGGCAAGTCTATGGCTACACCTTC CASSLFGRQVYGYTF
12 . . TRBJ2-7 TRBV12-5 TGTGCTAGTGGTCCCTCCCCCTACGAGCAGTACTTC CASGPSPYEQYF
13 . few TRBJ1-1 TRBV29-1 TGCAGCGTTGAAGTAGCGGCGAACACTGAAGCTTTCTTT CSVEVAANTEAFF
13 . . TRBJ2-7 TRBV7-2 TGTGCCAGCAGCGCTACCGGGACGGAAGAGCAGTACTTC CASSATGTEEQYF
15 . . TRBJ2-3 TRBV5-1 TGCGCCAGCAGCTTGGTTCAAGCGGGCACAGATACGCAGTATTTT CASSLVQAGTDTQYF
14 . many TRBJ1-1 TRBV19 TGTGCCAGTAGTCCCAGGCAGGGGCGGACTGAAGCTTTCTTT CASSPRQGRTEAFF
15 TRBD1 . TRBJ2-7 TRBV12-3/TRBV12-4 TGTGCCAGCAGTTTAAGGACAGGGGAATCCTACGAGCAGTACTTC CASSLRTGESYEQYF
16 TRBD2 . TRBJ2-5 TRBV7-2 TGTGCCAGCAGCTTAGACGGCGGGGGGGCCCTAGAGACCCAGTACTTC CASSLDGGGALETQYF
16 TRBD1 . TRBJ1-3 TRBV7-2 TGTGCCAGCAGCTTATGGGGACAGGGGGCTGGAAACACCATATATTTT CASSLWGQGAGNTIYF
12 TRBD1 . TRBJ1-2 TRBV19 TGTGCCAGTAGGGACAGGGGGCCTGGCTACACCTTC CASRDRGPGYTF
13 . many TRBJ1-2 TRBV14 TGTGCCAGCAGCCTTCTGCCGGACTATGGCTACACCTTC CASSLLPDYGYTF
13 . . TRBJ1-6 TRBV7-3 TGTGCCAGCAGCTTGGACGGACATTCACCCCTCCACTTT CASSLDGHSPLHF
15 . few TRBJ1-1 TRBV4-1 TGCGCCAGCAGCCAAGATGAGACGGAGAACACTGAAGCTTTCTTT CASSQDETENTEAFF
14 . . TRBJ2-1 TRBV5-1 TGCGCCAGCAGCTTGGGGGGTAGCCCCAATGAGCAGTTCTTC CASSLGGSPNEQFF
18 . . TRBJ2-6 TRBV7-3 TGTGCCAGCAGCCGAAAACCCGCAGTCCCAACCGGGGCCAACGTCCTGACTTTC CASSRKPAVPTGANVLTF
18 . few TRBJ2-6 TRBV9 TGTGCCAGCAGCGTAACCTTAGGACGCCTCTCTGGGGCCAACGTCCTGACTTTC CASSVTLGRLSGANVLTF
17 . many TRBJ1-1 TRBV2 TGTGCCAGCAGGAGGGCCGGCGGGGCTCAGGATGACACTGAAGCTTTCTTT CASRRAGGAQDDTEAFF
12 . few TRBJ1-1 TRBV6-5 TGTGCCAGCAGTTACTCGTGGGGGAGAGCTTTCTTT CASSYSWGRAFF
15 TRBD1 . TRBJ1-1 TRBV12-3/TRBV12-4 TGTGCCAGCAGTCCGGCCGGGACAGGGGACACTGAAGCTTTCTTT CASSPAGTGDTEAFF
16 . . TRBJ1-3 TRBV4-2 TGTGCCAGCAGCCCCCGGGACTGGAACTCTGGAAACACCATATATTTT CASSPRDWNSGNTIYF
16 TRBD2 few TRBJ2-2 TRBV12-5 TGTGCTAGTGCTCTAGCGGGGGGGTGGAACACCGGGGAGCTGTTTTTT CASALAGGWNTGELFF
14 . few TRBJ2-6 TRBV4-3 TGCGCCAGCAGCCAATTCTCTGGGGCCAACGTCCTGACTTTC CASSQFSGANVLTF
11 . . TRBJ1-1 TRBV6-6 TGTGCCAGCAGTGCCTTCCCTGAAGCTTTCTTT CASSAFPEAFF
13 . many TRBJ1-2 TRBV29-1 TGCAGCGTCGACAGGAACTTGGGCTATGGCTACACCTTC CSVDRNLGYGYTF
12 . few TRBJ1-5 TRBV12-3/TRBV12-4 TGTGCCAGCAGACAAGATAGTCGGGCCCAGCATTTT CASRQDSRAQHF
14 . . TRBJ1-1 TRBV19 TGTGCCAGTAACACTCGGCAACTTAACACTGAAGCTTTCTTT CASNTRQLNTEAFF
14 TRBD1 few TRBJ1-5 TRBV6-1 TGTGCCAGCCGGGACAGGGTCAGCAATCAGCCCCAGCATTTT CASRDRVSNQPQHF
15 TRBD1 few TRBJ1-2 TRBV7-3 TGTGCCAGCAGCCTCCTGGGACAGGCGAACTATGGCTACACCTTC CASSLLGQANYGYTF
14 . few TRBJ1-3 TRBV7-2 TGTGCCAGCAGCTCCGATCCCTCTGGAAACACCATATATTTT CASSSDPSGNTIYF
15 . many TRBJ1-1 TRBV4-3 TGCGCCAGCAGCCAAGGGGACACCTTCGGCACTGAAGCTTTCTTT CASSQGDTFGTEAFF
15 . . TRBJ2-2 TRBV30 TGTGCCTGGTCGCGAAGCCAGGGCAACACCGGGGAGCTGTTTTTT CAWSRSQGNTGELFF
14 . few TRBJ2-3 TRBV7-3 TGTGCCAGCAGCCGCACCCCGGGGGCAGATACGCAGTATTTT CASSRTPGADTQYF
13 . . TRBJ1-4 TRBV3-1 TGTGCCAGCAGCCAAGGGCCGGGTGAAAAACTGTTTTTT CASSQGPGEKLFF
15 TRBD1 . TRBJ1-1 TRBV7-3 TGTGCCAGCAGCCTAGACACAGGGGCCGGGACTGAAGCTTTGTTT CASSLDTGAGTEALF